This TCR beta chain was sequenced in a study of PD-L1 blockade in urothelial cancer. For the study at large: Of prior chemotherapy regimens, patients had received between 0 and 3. There were a median of roughly 140,000 T cells in blood samples.

The method was immunoSEQ multiplex PCR; TCRdb's version includes in-frame clones alone and lacks a portion of them. The sample consists of fewer than 60,000 clones, more than 80% of them appearing once. Time point reported: pretreatment peripheral blood. The V gene lost 4 bases and the J gene lost 8 bases, with 14 bases spanning the gap. Germline V CDR1 and CDR2: MGHDK, SYGVNS. The CDR3 sequence is 14 residues long. The origin of this receptor is a man aged 45 to 65 with urothelial cancer. The chain is built from TRBV25-1 and TRBJ2-2; D is unresolved. The source material was PBMCs, sampled around atezolizumab (anti-PD-L1) treatment. The CDR3 region has the DNA TGTGCCAGCAGTGGGTCTTTTATGCGGGGGGAGCTGTTTTTT. It specifies CASSGSFMRGELFF.